The text below deals with one T cell receptor (beta chain). Its cognate antigen is unknown. The sample originates from a study of T cell responses to AZD1222 COVID-19 vaccine. Overall study findings and caveats: The donor group comprised mostly white British people and more females; the analysis possibly underestimated clonal diversity. Spike-specific TCR depth and breadth grew after two AZD1222 doses.

This CDR3 is 14 amino acids long. Germline CDR1 reads MNHEY; CDR2 reads SVGAGI. The V end was cut by 8 bases, the J end by 0 bases, with 14 bases between. Data came from immunoSEQ multiplex PCR; TCRdb stores just in-frame clones and leaves some out. The sample includes about 130,000 clones, 90% of them seen just once. The sequenced sample was peripheral blood, obtained on day 0 of MenACWY control vaccination. This clonotype was sampled from an adult in good health. V is TRBV6-5 and J is TRBJ2-7, with D tentatively TRBD1 (6 bases). The CDR3 DNA reads as TGTGCCAGCTTTCGGACAGCCGTCTCCTACGAGCAGTACTTC. It is translated as CASFRTAVSYEQYF.